The next 9 T cell receptor beta chains were all read from a single sample in a study of shared clonotypes between healthy human individuals. Naive CD8 cells, CD45RO-negative and positively selected for CCR7, excluded terminally differentiated effector memory CD45RA+ cells. Data came from immunoSEQ multiplex PCR; TCRdb stores just in-frame clones and leaves some out. The sample contains about 2,100,000 clones, approximately 94% of which appear only once. Sequencing was carried out using naive CD8+ T cells from PBMCs. All receptors come from a man between 18 and 35 years old in good health. Some clones in this sample may be carry-over from other donors' samples.

The rearrangement links TRBV14 to TRBJ1-2, with a weak D call TRBD1 (5 bases). This CDR3 comprises 15 residues. CDR1 and CDR2 (germline): SGHDN, FVKESK. V shed 0 bases and J shed 4 bases, with 12 bases lying between them. The CDR3 region has the DNA TGTGCCAGCAGCCAAGATAAGGGGATTTTCTATGGCTACACCTTC. Amino acid sequence: CASSQDKGIFYGYTF.

This chain links TRBV5-6 with TRBJ2-1; no clear D gene. CDR1 SGHDT and CDR2 YYEEEE come from the germline V gene. The CDR3 has 15 residues. With 0 bases removed from V and 2 bases from J, the gap between germline ends came to 9 bases. CDR3 nucleotides: TGTGCCAGCAGCTTGGGGGGTGGTCCCTACAATGAGCAGTTCTTC. Translated: CASSLGGGPYNEQFF.

J is TRBJ2-5 and V is TRBV5-1; TRBD1 agrees at 7 bases. J lost 3 bases, V lost 2 bases, and 13 bases had no gene match. This CDR3 spans 17 amino acids. Per the germline V gene, CDR1 is SGHRS and CDR2 is YFSETQ. The CDR3 DNA reads as TGCGCCAGCAGCTTTCTGGGAATCGGGACAGAAGAAGAGACCCAGTACTTC. Its translation: CASSFLGIGTEEETQYF.

The chain combines TRBV30 with TRBJ2-1; 9 nucleotides line up with TRBD2. CDR1 GTSNPN and CDR2 SVGIG come from the germline V gene (reference sequence). This CDR3 has 15 residues. V was clipped by 0 bases and J by 10 bases; unmatched bases: 10. The CDR3 coding sequence is TGTGCCTGGAGTGTAGTGCGGGAGGGCCGATGGGAGCAGTTCTTC. Amino acids: CAWSVVREGRWEQFF.

The chain links TRBV11-2 to TRBJ2-5; possibly TRBD1 or TRBD2 for D (5 bases each). The CDR3 has 15 residues. Germline V gives CDR1 SGHAT, CDR2 FQNNGV. Deletions cut 6 bases from V and 5 bases from J, with 19 bases between. For the CDR3, the DNA is TGTGCCAGCAGTAACTACCGGGACCCAAGGGAGACCCAGTACTTC. Its protein product is CASSNYRDPRETQYF.

As for this clone: The same CDR3 can be traced to other DNA sequences in this sample. This chain uses TRBV4-1 with TRBJ2-7, with D perhaps matching TRBD2 (5 bases). The CDR3 contains 14 residues. Trimming shortened V by 0 bases and J by 3 bases, and 9 bases separated the two germline ends. The germline V gene encodes CDR1 MGHRA and CDR2 YSYEKL. The CDR3 DNA is TGCGCCAGCAGCCAAGATCGTGGGAGCTACGAGCAGTACTTC. Its translation: CASSQDRGSYEQYF.

The sample holds one count of this clone. The rearrangement uses TRBV19 and TRBJ1-5; D call uncertain. Germline values: CDR1 LNHDA, CDR2 SQIVND (reference sequence). V lost 2 bases, J lost 0 bases, and 20 bases lay in between. The CDR3 sequence is 19 residues long. CDR3 in amino acids: CASSILATAGLYSNQPQHF. CDR3 sequence (DNA): TGTGCCAGTAGTATACTTGCGACGGCTGGACTATATAGCAATCAGCCCCAGCATTTT. Together with reference TRBV19 and TRBJ1-5, the CDR3 gives the full variable domain: DGGITQSPKYLFRKEGQNVTLSCEQNLNHDAMYWYRQDPGQGLRLIYYSQIVNDFQKGDIAEGYSVSREKKESFPLTVTSAQKNPTAFYLCASSILATAGLYSNQPQHFGDGTRLSIL.

J is TRBJ2-1 and V is TRBV28; 7 bases line up with TRBD1. This CDR3 contains 14 residues. CDR1 and CDR2 from the germline V gene are MDHEN and SYDVKM. V lost 6 bases, J lost 6 bases, and 8 bases stayed unmatched. DNA of the CDR3: TGTGCCAGCAGGGGAGAGGGGGCTTTCAATGAGCAGTTCTTC. Translating gives CASRGEGAFNEQFF. The variable domain in full, completed from reference TRBV28 and TRBJ2-1, reads DVKVTQSSRYLVKRTGEKVFLECVQDMDHENMFWYRQDPGLGLRLIYFSYDVKMKEKGDIPEGYSVSREKKERFSLILESASTNQTSMYLCASRGEGAFNEQFFGPGTRLTVL.

The gene calls are TRBV7-2 and TRBJ2-5; 9 bases fit TRBD2. CDR3 size: 16 residues. V lost 3 bases to trimming and J lost 4 bases; unmatched junction nucleotides: 9. From germline, CDR1 is SGHTA and CDR2 FQGNSA. The CDR3 is CASSFWREGPTETQYF. The DNA for the CDR3 is TGTGCCAGCAGCTTCTGGCGGGAGGGCCCGACAGAGACCCAGTACTTC.